Following are 8 T cell receptor beta chains from one sample sequenced in a study of identical twins' blood T cells (dated by TCRdb to the early 2010s). Libraries were constructed by 5' RACE. TCRdb names Illumina Genome Analyzer IIx as the instrument used. The raw public data were reprocessed by TCRdb itself: fastp quality trimming at Q25, MiXCR clonotype calling, in-frame beta chains only. A single entry per CDR3 protein holds the most common genes and DNA from its merged rows. The sample profile shows roughly 1,200 distinct CDR3 sequences; approximately 87% of them were found once. The ten largest clones take up around 5% of the sample. Sample: PBMCs. The receptors derive from a woman between 18 and 55 years old in good health.

The chain has TRBV7-3 and TRBJ2-3, with TRBD2 matching 11 bases. Germline CDR1 is SGHTA and CDR2 is FQGTGA. V lost 6 bases and J lost 3; bases outside the gene matches: 5. This CDR3 comprises 15 residues. CDR3 loop: CASSLGLAVTDTQYF. CDR3 in DNA: TGTGCCAGCAGTTTGGGACTAGCGGTAACAGATACGCAGTATTTT. The variable domain in full, with the rest retrieved from reference TRBV7-3 and TRBJ2-3, is GAGVSQTPSNKVTEKGKYVELRCDPISGHTALYWYRQSLGQGPEFLIYFQGTGAADDSGLPNDRFFAVRPEGSVSTLKIQRTERGDSAVYLCASSLGLAVTDTQYFGPGTRLTVL.

This chain connects TRBV7-6 to TRBJ2-3; 11 positions agree with TRBD2. The ends lost 2 bases at V and 6 bases at J; junction bases unmatched: 7. CDR1 is SGHVS and CDR2 is FNYEAQ in the germline V gene. The CDR3 runs 16 residues. As DNA, the CDR3 is TGTGCCAGCAGCTTAAGGGGACTAGCGGCCGGGGATACGCAGTATTTT. Protein product: CASSLRGLAAGDTQYF. Together with reference TRBV7-6 and TRBJ2-3, the CDR3 gives the full variable domain: GAGVSQSPRYKVTKRGQDVALRCDPISGHVSLYWYRQALGQGPEFLTYFNYEAQQDKSGLPNDRFSAERPEGSISTLTIQRTEQRDSAMYRCASSLRGLAAGDTQYFGPGTRLTVL.

This chain joins TRBV7-6 and TRBJ1-2; 7 bases match TRBD1. This CDR3 is built from 14 residues. The V gene's germline CDR1 is SGHVS and CDR2 FNYEAQ. V lost 5 bases and J lost 6; bases outside the gene matches: 9. CDR3 loop: CASSTGAGNDGYTF. The CDR3 bases are TGTGCCAGCAGCACAGGGGCAGGGAACGATGGCTACACCTTC.

V and J are TRBV6-4 and TRBJ2-2, with unresolved D. Trimming took 0 bases from V and 4 from J, leaving 6 bases between them. Germline CDR1 reads MRHNA; CDR2 reads SNTAGT. The CDR3 length is 14 residues. CDR3 DNA sequence: TGTGCCAGCAGTGACTCGAGCGTCACCGGGGAGCTGTTTTTT. Translation gives CASSDSSVTGELFF.

This clonotype turned up a few times. This chain uses TRBV4-3 with TRBJ1-6, with TRBD1 matching 7 bases. The CDR3 runs to 16 residues. Per the germline V gene, CDR1 is LGHNA and CDR2 is YSLEER. V dropped 1 base and J dropped 10; count of bases not matched to a gene: 10. The CDR3 DNA reads TGCGCCAGCAGCCAAGTGTCAGGAGGAGGGGGCTCACCCCTCCACTTT. It codes for CASSQVSGGGGSPLHF.

On this clonotype itself: Compared with germline, one end of the junction differs, possibly owing to a read error. The genes are TRBV7-7 and TRBJ2-1, with 7 nucleotides matching TRBD2. CDR1 SSHAT and CDR2 FNYEAQ come from the germline V gene (reference sequence). This CDR3 is 15 amino acids long. Here the CDR3 DNA reads TGTGCTAGCAGTCCAAGCGGGGTGACCTACAATGAGCAGTTCTTC. Protein product: CASSPSGVTYNEQFF.

The chain recombines TRBV12-3 or TRBV12-4 with TRBJ1-1; D gene unclear. Trimming left V 2 bases short and J 1 base short, with 8 bases between. The CDR3 length is 14 residues. The DNA of the CDR3 is TGTGCCAGCAGTTTATCGGCAGCGAACACTGAAGCTTTCTTT. It yields the protein CASSLSAANTEAFF.

This chain links TRBV12-3 or TRBV12-4 with TRBJ2-7; D not certain. CDR3 length: 11 residues. Trimming pared 3 bases from V and 4 bases from J, leaving 4 bases between. CDR3 in DNA: TGTGCCAGCAGTTTGGGATACGAGCAGTACTTC. Translating gives CASSLGYEQYF.